One and the same sample provided the 22 T cell receptor beta chains below, sequenced in a study of blood T cell repertoires in COVID-19. Data came from immunoSEQ multiplex PCR; TCRdb stores just in-frame clones and leaves some out. The sample includes 83,000 or so clones, about four fifths of them seen just once. Sequenced: peripheral blood. The receptors were gathered from a human donor in a cohort sampled during active COVID-19.

This chain connects TRBV27 to TRBJ2-3, with 10 bases aligning to TRBD1. V dropped 4 bases and J dropped 4; count of bases not matched to a gene: 11. Germline loops: CDR1 MNHEY, CDR2 SMNVEV (reference sequence). The CDR3 sequence is 17 residues long. The CDR3 is CASSYGGGQGTPDTQYF. CDR3 bases: TGTGCCAGCAGTTATGGTGGGGGACAGGGGACGCCAGATACGCAGTATTTT.

This rearrangement joins TRBV14 to TRBJ1-1; D might be TRBD1 (6 bases). CDR1 is SGHDN, CDR2 FVKESK, per germline. This CDR3 is built from 14 residues. Trimming shortened V by 0 bases and J by 7 bases, and 12 bases separated the two germline ends. For the CDR3, the DNA is TGTGCCAGCAGCCAAGATGTGGGGGCGGTTGAAGCTTTCTTT. Amino acids: CASSQDVGAVEAFF.

This chain connects TRBV5-1 to TRBJ2-3; 7 bases map to TRBD1. V was clipped by 9 bases and J by 0 bases; unmatched bases: 7. Looked up from germline, CDR1 is SGHRS and CDR2 is YFSETQ. This CDR3 has 14 amino acids. The CDR3 DNA reads as TGCGCCACCCGACAGGGCCCAAGCACAGATACGCAGTATTTT. Its translation is CATRQGPSTDTQYF.

The CDR3 reads CASSQGAFYGYTF. The CDR3 region has the DNA TGTGCCAGCAGCCAAGGGGCGTTCTATGGCTACACCTTC. The chain uses TRBV14 and TRBJ1-2; unclear D gene. In germline, CDR1 is SGHDN, CDR2 FVKESK. CDR3 length equals 13 residues. Trimming left V 1 base short and J 4 bases short, with 7 bases between.

The chain couples TRBV6-5 to TRBJ1-1; D not resolved. V was trimmed by 0 bases and J by 0 bases, leaving 8 bases between them. The CDR3 consists of 15 residues. The germline V gene encodes CDR1 MNHEY and CDR2 SVGAGI. CDR3 nucleotide sequence: TGTGCCAGCAGTTACTCTTCGGGGTTGAACACTGAAGCTTTCTTT. Translating it yields CASSYSSGLNTEAFF.

The chain recombines TRBV19 with TRBJ1-4; perhaps TRBD1 as D (6 bases). The germline V gene has CDR1 LNHDA and CDR2 SQIVND (reference sequence). The CDR3 spans 14 residues. V dropped 3 bases and J dropped 8 bases, with 13 bases sitting between them. DNA of the CDR3: TGTGCCAGTAGTATGAACAGGGTCCAGGAAAAACTGTTTTTT. It yields the protein CASSMNRVQEKLFF.

This chain joins TRBV5-1 and TRBJ2-4; D remains unclear. Looked up from germline, CDR1 is SGHRS and CDR2 is YFSETQ. This CDR3 spans 17 amino acids. V was shortened by 2 bases and J by 0 bases, with 15 bases between the two germline ends. CDR3 loop: CASSLIGGALAKNIQYF. In DNA, the CDR3 is TGCGCCAGCAGCTTAATAGGTGGAGCGCTAGCCAAAAACATTCAGTACTTC.

The chain links TRBV6-5 to TRBJ2-1; 8 bases map to TRBD1. This CDR3 is built from 16 residues. Trimming at V came to 0 bases and at J to 4 bases, leaving 5 bases not matched to a gene. Germline-derived CDR1 and CDR2 are MNHEY and SVGAGI. CDR3 DNA sequence: TGTGCCAGCAGTTACTCCGGACAGGGAACTTACAATGAGCAGTTCTTC. Its translation is CASSYSGQGTYNEQFF.

V is TRBV9 and J is TRBJ2-3; possible D gene TRBD1, 6 bases. The CDR3 runs 14 residues. V lost 2 bases to trimming and J lost 8 bases, with 15 bases between them. Looked up from germline, CDR1 is SGDLS and CDR2 is YYNGEE. The DNA for the CDR3 is TGTGCCAGCAGCGTTCTCGCGAGAGGGGGTACGCAGTATTTT. This sequence encodes CASSVLARGGTQYF.

This chain links TRBV28 with TRBJ1-1; D uncertain. Trimming removed 2 bases at V and 8 bases at J, with 15 bases between. CDR3 length equals 14 residues. CDR1 is MDHEN and CDR2 is SYDVKM in the germline V gene. This chain's CDR3 is CASSLGPRNIEAFF. CDR3 nucleotides: TGTGCCAGCAGTTTAGGGCCCCGCAACATCGAAGCTTTCTTT.

The chain has TRBV11-2 and TRBJ1-1; possibly TRBD1 for D (6 bases). The V gene lost 3 bases and the J gene lost 6 bases, with 14 bases spanning the gap. In germline, CDR1 is SGHAT, CDR2 FQNNGV. The CDR3 is 14 amino acids. The CDR3 sequence: CASSFYLQGAEAFF. The CDR3 region has the DNA TGTGCCAGCAGCTTCTATTTACAGGGCGCTGAAGCTTTCTTT.

This rearrangement joins TRBV4-2 to TRBJ2-3; D is possibly TRBD2 (5 bases). Germline V lookup: CDR1 LGHNA, CDR2 YNFKEQ. The ends were cut back, 2 bases at V and 0 bases at J, with 18 bases in the middle. There are 18 residues in the CDR3. The CDR3 here is CASSQRAGAPGSTDTQYF. The DNA of the CDR3 is TGTGCCAGCAGCCAAAGGGCGGGCGCTCCGGGGAGCACAGATACGCAGTATTTT.

The chain is built from TRBV4-1 and TRBJ2-3, with TRBD2 matching over 16 bases. Trimming cost V 3 bases and J 1 base; bases outside gene matches: 1. Germline values: CDR1 MGHRA, CDR2 YSYEKL. The CDR3 runs 17 residues. The CDR3 region is CASSQGTSGGGTDTQYF. The CDR3 DNA reads as TGCGCCAGCAGCCAGGGGACTAGCGGGGGGGGCACAGATACGCAGTATTTT.

This chain joins TRBV15 and TRBJ1-1; tentatively, D is TRBD1 (5 bases). V lost 1 base and J lost 4, with 7 bases in between. Per germline, CDR1 LNHNV and CDR2 YYDKDF (reference sequence). The CDR3 length is 13 residues. CDR3 loop: CATSRGRGTEAFF. CDR3 nucleotide sequence: TGTGCCACCAGCAGAGGAAGGGGCACTGAAGCTTTCTTT.

This clone came up once. The chain uses TRBV2 and TRBJ1-2; 7 bases match TRBD1. The CDR3 has 13 amino acids. From germline, CDR1 is SNHLY and CDR2 FYNNEI. The ends lost 5 bases at V and 4 bases at J; junction bases unmatched: 4. The CDR3 DNA sequence: TGTGCCAGCAGTACAGGGACAGTCTATGGCTACACCTTC. Its protein product is CASSTGTVYGYTF.

V usage is TRBV14 and J usage is TRBJ1-2; 9 bases are a match to TRBD1. The germline V gene has CDR1 SGHDN and CDR2 FVKESK. There are 12 residues in the CDR3. V shed 1 base, J shed 14 bases, and the junction held 5 bases outside the gene matches. The CDR3 is CASSQGGTGITF. The CDR3 DNA reads as TGTGCCAGCAGCCAAGGGGGGACAGGGATTACCTTC.

The V call is TRBV18, the J call TRBJ1-1, with D tentatively TRBD1 (6 bases). The V end lost 3 bases, the J end lost 1 base, and 6 bases lay between the germline ends. The CDR3 consists of 13 residues. Germline V gives CDR1 KGHSH, CDR2 LQKENI. As DNA, the CDR3 is TGTGCCAGCTCACCGGGACAGAACACTGAAGCTTTCTTT. Amino acid sequence: CASSPGQNTEAFF.

The V gene is TRBV29-1, the J gene TRBJ2-7, with 7 bases identical to TRBD1. The length of the CDR3 is 14 residues. V gave up 5 bases and J gave up 0 bases; unmatched junction bases: 7. Germline V gives CDR1 SQVTM, CDR2 ANQGSEA. The CDR3 protein is CSVKGTDRSYEQYF. The CDR3 nucleotides are TGCAGCGTTAAAGGGACAGACCGCTCCTACGAGCAGTACTTC.

J is TRBJ2-2 and V is TRBV2; 9 bases are a match to TRBD1. V trimming: 11 bases; J trimming: 7 bases; junction bases outside the gene matches: 11. CDR1 is SNHLY and CDR2 is FYNNEI in the germline V gene. The CDR3 runs to 14 residues. The CDR3 sequence: CASQGDRDGGELFF. CDR3 coding DNA: TGTGCCTCACAAGGGGACAGGGACGGCGGGGAGCTGTTTTTT.

This rearrangement joins TRBV4-1 to TRBJ1-5; tentatively, D is TRBD1 (5 bases). Trimming took 0 bases from V and 6 from J, leaving 12 bases between them. The CDR3 sequence is 15 residues long. Per the germline V gene, CDR1 is MGHRA and CDR2 is YSYEKL. In DNA form, the CDR3 reads TGCGCCAGCAGCCAAGAAGGCCCCCAGGGTCAGCCCCAGCATTTT. It translates to CASSQEGPQGQPQHF.

The chain carries TRBV28 and TRBJ2-6; no reliable D call. There are 17 residues in the CDR3. Per the germline V gene, CDR1 is MDHEN and CDR2 is SYDVKM. V lost 7 bases, J lost 0 bases, and 16 bases lay in between. Here the CDR3 DNA reads TGTGCCAGCACCTCTCCGAAAAGCGTCTCTGGGGCCAACGTCCTGACTTTC. This translates into CASTSPKSVSGANVLTF.

The chain joins TRBV20-1 to TRBJ2-4; TRBD2 is a possible D gene (6 bases). V shed 3 bases and J shed 2 bases, with 17 bases lying between them. The length of the CDR3 is 16 residues. Per the germline V gene, CDR1 is DFQATT and CDR2 is SNEGSKA (reference sequence). CDR3 in amino acids: CSASWDLMASKNIQYF. The CDR3 nucleotides are TGCAGTGCTAGTTGGGACTTAATGGCATCCAAAAACATTCAGTACTTC.